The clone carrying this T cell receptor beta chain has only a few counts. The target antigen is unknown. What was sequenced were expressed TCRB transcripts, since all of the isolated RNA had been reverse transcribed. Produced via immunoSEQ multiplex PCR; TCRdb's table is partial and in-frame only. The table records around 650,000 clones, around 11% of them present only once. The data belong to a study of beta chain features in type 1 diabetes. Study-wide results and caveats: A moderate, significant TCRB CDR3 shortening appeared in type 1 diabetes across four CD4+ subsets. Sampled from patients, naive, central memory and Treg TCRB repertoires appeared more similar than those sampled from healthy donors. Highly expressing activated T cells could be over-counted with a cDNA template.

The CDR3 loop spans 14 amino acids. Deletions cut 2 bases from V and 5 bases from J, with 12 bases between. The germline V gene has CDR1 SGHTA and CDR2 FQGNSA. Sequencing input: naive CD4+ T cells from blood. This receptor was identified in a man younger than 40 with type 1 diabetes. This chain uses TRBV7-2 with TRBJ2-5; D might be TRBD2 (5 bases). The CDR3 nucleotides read TGTGCCAGCAGCTTATTGGCAGGCGGGGAGACCCAGTACTTC. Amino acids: CASSLLAGGETQYF.